This T cell receptor beta chain was sequenced for a study of blood T cell repertoires in COVID-19. The J segment lost 6 bases and the V segment lost 5 bases, leaving 9 bases of the junction unmatched. Germline loops: CDR1 KGHDR, CDR2 SFDVKD. This CDR3 has 16 residues. Authors' data handling: Scientists estimated how many nucleated cells there were by amplifying reference gene primers. Assay used: immunoSEQ multiplex PCR; TCRdb lists only in-frame clones, some missing. V and J calls and clone size follow that table, whereas D and trimming were derived from the DNA. The repertoire holds 300,000 to 400,000 clones, with around 91% as singletons.

This clonotype originated in a young woman who had recovered from COVID-19. Sample: peripheral blood. The rearrangement links TRBV24-1 to TRBJ2-3, with 11 bases that match TRBD1. CDR3 DNA: TGTGCCACCAGTGGTGGGACAGGGGGGCCCTCGGATACGCAGTATTTT. This gives the protein CATSGGTGGPSDTQYF.